A selection of T cell receptor beta chains follows, all from one sample in a study of STAT5B mutations in CD4+ large granular lymphocyte leukemia. TCRdb's table, derived via immunoSEQ multiplex PCR, lists solely in-frame clones and lacks some. The repertoire holds 40,000 to 45,000 clones, with 81% as singletons. Source material: CD4+ T cells from blood buffy coats. The receptors come from a human donor in good health. Both conserved end residues are trimmed from each CDR3.

cdr3_length j_call v_call cdr3_aa
15 TRBJ2-2 TRBV11-3 ASSLAKTGGRTGELF
12 TRBJ1-4 TRBV5-4 ASSLDGPNEKLF
12 TRBJ1-2 TRBV18 ASSGRDPLGGYT
11 TRBJ2-7 TRBV11-3 ASSSLGGYEQY
18 TRBJ2-1 TRBV7-4 ASSLRGGRSALSSYNEQF
12 TRBJ2-3 TRBV9 ASSVRVGTDTQY
12 TRBJ1-2 TRBV18 ASSFDSGAKGYT
11 TRBJ1-3 TRBV5-1 ASSPDSGNTIY
11 TRBJ2-7 TRBV11-3 ASSGNQFYEQY
13 TRBJ1-6 TRBV7-9 ASSFGDRDNSPLH
16 TRBJ2-7 TRBV18 ASSPTTAGLAGSYEQY
10 TRBJ1-4 TRBV18 ASSQSNEKLF
9 TRBJ2-3 TRBV5-4 ASSQQDTQY
12 TRBJ2-7 TRBV18 ASSPRQGAGEQY
10 TRBJ1-5 TRBV10-3 AVGTDGQPQH
13 TRBJ1-1 TRBV28 ASIWGSDMNTEAF
11 TRBJ1-2 TRBV5-6 ASSYQGANGYT
13 TRBJ1-4 TRBV2 ASSYLTGVNEKLF
13 TRBJ2-3 TRBV29-1 SVDSAGGNTDTQY
15 TRBJ2-7 TRBV5-6 ASSLFRRDRGSHEQY
14 TRBJ2-2 TRBV30 AWSVRRQVNTGELF
14 TRBJ1-2 TRBV7-2 ASSLVTGALNYGYT
12 TRBJ2-4 TRBV13 ASSLPGVKNIQY
11 TRBJ2-2 TRBV11-3 ASAKTEPGELF
15 TRBJ2-1 TRBV12-5 ASGLPSDPSSYNEQF
15 TRBJ1-5 TRBV4-2 ASSLNVQGTVNQPQH
12 TRBJ2-3 TRBV4-3 ASSQTTSTDTQY
12 TRBJ2-3 TRBV9 ASSVLAGGDTQY
12 TRBJ1-5 TRBV7-9 ASSPTGELQPQH
9 TRBJ2-3 TRBV20-1 RAGDTDTQY
13 TRBJ2-5 TRBV6-6 ASTSGTGRYETQY
14 TRBJ2-2 TRBV7-2 ASSSRGSGKAGELF
12 TRBJ1-2 TRBV29-1 SVEEFSGRYGYT
17 TRBJ1-6 TRBV9 ASSVGIGLSGQLNSPLH
13 TRBJ1-4 TRBV10-3 AISETPTVNEKLF
12 TRBJ2-3 TRBV12-5 ASGLVPGPDTQY
10 TRBJ2-3 TRBV4-1 ASSQIQGTQY
11 TRBJ1-2 TRBV6-5 ASSYSRAGGYT
13 TRBJ1-5 TRBV6-5 ASSSGTGRNQPQH
12 TRBJ1-2 TRBV18 ASSPPVPNYGYT
9 TRBJ1-1 TRBV2 ASSEVVEAF
12 TRBJ1-2 TRBV7-2 ASSLDIGAQGYT
14 TRBJ1-1 TRBV28 ASSLTPLAGYTEAF
11 TRBJ1-1 TRBV5-1 ASSGGGATEAF
15 TRBJ1-3 TRBV7-9 ASSLSITGGSGNTIY
13 TRBJ2-5 TRBV2 ASTLTSGNQETQY
11 TRBJ1-1 TRBV6-1 ASEGWANTEAF
14 TRBJ2-7 TRBV10-1 ASSEPPTTIPYEQY
15 TRBJ2-7 TRBV18 ASSPQAGTGYTYEQY
13 TRBJ2-5 TRBV10-3 AISERSGSQETQY
15 TRBJ2-1 TRBV11-2 ASSPRGTGGPGNEQF
9 TRBJ2-5 TRBV7-9 ASSLAGPQY
15 TRBJ2-1 TRBV19 ASSRHTTSGEYNEQF
13 TRBJ2-7 TRBV7-6 ASSLAGGGTYEQY
11 TRBJ1-5 TRBV30 AWSRAGNQPQH